This entry describes one T cell receptor (beta chain). Its cognate antigen is unknown. This record comes from a study of cytomegalovirus exposure and HLA in healthy donors. The study, taken as a whole, reports: 164 TCR beta chains were listed as cytomegalovirus-associated.

Researchers ran the PCR with 60 Vbeta and 13 Jbeta primers. Produced via immunoSEQ multiplex PCR; TCRdb's table is partial and in-frame only. The sample contains about 160,000 clones, about 80% of which appear only once. The sequencing sample was made of PBMCs. This clonotype originated in a man in his fifties in good health and CMV-seropositive.

CDR3 region: CASSFEGREEKLFF. The CDR3 DNA reads TGCGCCAGCAGCTTCGAGGGTAGAGAAGAAAAACTGTTTTTT. The gene calls are TRBV5-1 and TRBJ1-4; no definite D call. V dropped 2 bases and J dropped 8 bases, with 13 bases sitting between them. The CDR3 length is 14 residues. CDR1 is SGHRS and CDR2 is YFSETQ in the germline V gene.